This TCR beta chain stems from a study of shared clonotypes between healthy human individuals. Whole-study results and caveats: Sampling was confined to blood; repertoires within tissues likely differ. Naive subsets usually exceeded memory subsets in estimated richness.

Concerning this clone itself: Its antigen is currently unknown.

Cells designated naive CD8 were CD45RO-negative and were positively selected for CCR7, with terminally differentiated effector memory CD45RA+ cells excluded. This CDR3 is 16 amino acids long. V shed 0 bases and J shed 2 bases, with 13 bases lying between them. Germline V gene data show CDR1 as MNHNY and CDR2 as SVGAGI (reference sequence). The DNA input per sorted-subset replicate PCR was about 0.2 ug, corresponding to 30,000 or so T cell genomes. In the study's own analysis: Filtering differed for immunoSEQ, which gave only junction sequences without quality scores. Assay: immunoSEQ multiplex PCR; the TCRdb copy retains only in-frame clones and omits some. The V and J calls and the clone size are those of that table, but D and trimming were determined from the DNA. The sample holds around 2.1 million clones; more than 85% are singletons and the top ten take approximately 1.7%.

This clonotype was sampled from a man aged 18 to 29 in good health. Some clones in this sample may be carry-over from other donors' samples. The J gene is TRBJ2-5, the V gene TRBV6-6; no firm D call. The specimen sequenced was naive CD8+ T cells from PBMCs. The CDR3 sequence is CASSYSKGDGQETQYF. DNA of the CDR3: TGTGCCAGCAGTTACTCGAAGGGCGACGGGCAAGAGACCCAGTACTTC.